The rows below give T cell receptor beta chains drawn from one sample of a study of shared clonotypes between healthy human individuals. Repertoires were generated with immunoSEQ multiplex PCR, while TCRdb's copy carries only in-frame clones and drops some. The table lists millions of clones, about 95% of them singletons. Sequencing used naive CD4+ T cells sorted from blood. The receptors originated from a man aged 18 to 29 in good health. Each CDR3 is given with its conserved first and last residue. The order of the fields is clone size, J gene, V gene, D gene, CDR3 protein, CDR3 DNA. A D gene is named only where the DNA matches it firmly. For some rows the clone size is stated as once, few or many, or as a class when expanded; others skip it.

>.|TRBJ2-3|TRBV4-3|.
CASSSFEGGTQYF
TGCGCCAGCAGCTCATTCGAGGGCGGTACGCAGTATTTT
>.|TRBJ2-7|TRBV4-1|.
CASSQGADSYEQYF
TGCGCCAGCAGCCAAGGGGCAGACTCCTACGAGCAGTACTTC
>.|TRBJ1-2|TRBV18|.
CASSPPGGGNYGYTF
TGTGCCAGCTCACCACCGGGGGGAGGTAACTATGGCTACACCTTC
>.|TRBJ2-5|TRBV7-9|TRBD2
CASSDRLAGETQYF
TGTGCCAGCAGCGACCGACTAGCGGGTGAGACCCAGTACTTC
>.|TRBJ2-2|TRBV2|TRBD1
CARDRGSGGELFF
TGTGCCAGGGACAGGGGCTCCGGTGGGGAGCTGTTTTTT
>.|TRBJ2-5|TRBV15|.
CATSRRRGLGETQYF
TGTGCCACCAGCAGACGGAGGGGGCTGGGGGAGACCCAGTACTTC
>.|TRBJ2-1|TRBV28|TRBD1
CASNGLGGAGDRVYNEQFF
TGTGCCAGCAATGGTCTCGGTGGAGCCGGGGACAGGGTCTACAATGAGCAGTTCTTC
>.|TRBJ1-3|TRBV28|.
CASTVQRPSGNTIYF
TGTGCCAGCACGGTACAGCGCCCCTCTGGAAACACCATATATTTT
>.|TRBJ1-5|TRBV21-1|.
CASSKGGTFNQPQHF
TGTGCCAGCAGCAAAGGGGGGACGTTCAATCAGCCCCAGCATTTT
>.|TRBJ2-2|TRBV2|TRBD2
CASSTSGSGELFF
TGTGCCAGCAGCACTAGCGGTTCCGGGGAGCTGTTTTTT
>.|TRBJ1-1|TRBV5-1|.
CASSLDVTGPPEAFF
TGCGCCAGCAGCTTGGACGTTACAGGGCCGCCAGAAGCTTTCTTT
>once|TRBJ2-5|TRBV30|TRBD1
CAWSVGTGLQETQYF
TGTGCCTGGAGTGTAGGGACAGGCCTCCAAGAGACCCAGTACTTC
>.|TRBJ2-7|TRBV7-9|.
CARFETTGYEQYF
TGTGCCAGATTCGAAACCACGGGGTACGAGCAGTACTTC
>.|TRBJ2-7|TRBV28|.
CASSLGAGPYYEQYF
TGTGCCAGCAGTTTAGGGGCAGGACCATACTACGAGCAGTACTTC
>.|TRBJ1-4|TRBV5-1|TRBD1
CASSTRDRGAKNEKLFF
TGCGCCAGCAGCACAAGGGACAGGGGGGCCAAAAATGAAAAACTGTTTTTT
>.|TRBJ1-1|TRBV30|.
CAWSVSGGIGSTEAFF
TGTGCCTGGAGTGTAAGTGGGGGGATCGGAAGCACTGAAGCTTTCTTT
>.|TRBJ1-1|TRBV30|TRBD1
CAWSATGPAEAFF
TGTGCCTGGAGTGCGACAGGGCCCGCTGAAGCTTTCTTT
>.|TRBJ2-7|TRBV5-1|TRBD1
CASSLADGQGPLYEQYF
TGCGCCAGCAGCTTGGCTGACGGACAGGGACCCCTCTACGAGCAGTACTTC
>.|TRBJ2-3|TRBV28|.
CASSSPGLGGDTQYF
TGTGCCAGCAGTTCCCCGGGACTCGGGGGAGATACGCAGTATTTT
>.|TRBJ2-5|TRBV5-1|TRBD2
CASRASGSREETQYF
TGCGCCAGCAGGGCTAGCGGGAGTCGCGAAGAGACCCAGTACTTC
>.|TRBJ2-7|TRBV10-3|TRBD2
CAISKGLAGAYEQYF
TGTGCCATCAGCAAGGGACTAGCGGGGGCCTACGAGCAGTACTTC
>.|TRBJ2-7|TRBV5-4|TRBD1
CASSLAGTGGASEQYF
TGTGCCAGCAGCTTGGCCGGGACAGGGGGCGCGAGCGAGCAGTACTTC
>.|TRBJ2-7|TRBV7-8|.
CASSRDLGAHEQYF
TGTGCCAGCAGCCGGGACCTAGGTGCACACGAGCAGTACTTC
>.|TRBJ2-3|TRBV6-5|.
CASSKPGASDTQYF
TGTGCCAGCAGTAAACCGGGGGCTTCAGATACGCAGTATTTT
>.|TRBJ2-5|TRBV11-2|.
CASSTGTVGGETQYF
TGTGCCAGCAGCACCGGGACAGTGGGAGGAGAGACCCAGTACTTC
>.|TRBJ2-3|TRBV7-3|TRBD2
CASSPTLGLAGGGDTQYF
TGTGCCAGCAGCCCCACCTTGGGACTAGCGGGGGGTGGAGATACGCAGTATTTT
>.|TRBJ2-3|TRBV29-1|.
CSVSLGGLAQYF
TGCAGCGTTTCGCTAGGGGGATTGGCGCAGTATTTT
>.|TRBJ1-1|TRBV5-1|.
CASSPAAGGSNTEAFF
TGCGCCAGCAGCCCCGCGGCGGGAGGGTCGAACACTGAAGCTTTCTTT
>.|TRBJ1-2|TRBV28|.
CASSGGPWANYGYTF
TGTGCCAGCAGTGGTGGGCCCTGGGCTAACTATGGCTACACCTTC
>.|TRBJ1-2|TRBV5-6|TRBD1
CASSLAIWTGGSEGYTF
TGTGCCAGCAGCTTGGCGATTTGGACAGGGGGCTCGGAAGGCTACACCTTC
>.|TRBJ1-1|TRBV7-6|.
CASSLAAMNTEAFF
TGTGCCAGCAGCTTGGCGGCTATGAACACTGAAGCTTTCTTT
>once|TRBJ1-4|TRBV28|.
CASSFMMNEKLFF
TGTGCCAGCAGTTTTATGATGAATGAAAAACTGTTTTTT
>.|TRBJ2-5|TRBV5-1|.
CASSLASQETQYF
TGCGCCAGCAGCTTAGCGAGCCAAGAGACCCAGTACTTC
>many|TRBJ1-2|TRBV29-1|.
CSAGQGEGGYTF
TGCAGCGCTGGGCAGGGAGAGGGCGGCTACACCTTC
>.|TRBJ2-1|TRBV30|TRBD2
CAWSGLAGYNEQFF
TGTGCCTGGAGCGGACTAGCGGGATACAATGAGCAGTTCTTC
>once|TRBJ2-7|TRBV7-6|TRBD2
CASSLGLAGGQEEQYF
TGTGCCAGCAGCTTAGGACTAGCGGGAGGACAAGAAGAGCAGTACTTC
>.|TRBJ2-1|TRBV30|.
CAWSVADEQFF
TGTGCCTGGAGTGTGGCGGATGAGCAGTTCTTC
>.|TRBJ1-6|TRBV7-3|TRBD1
CASSAGQGRPLHF
TGTGCCAGCAGCGCCGGACAGGGGCGCCCCCTCCACTTT
>.|TRBJ2-5|TRBV5-1|TRBD1
CASTRQGGSKETQYF
TGCGCCAGCACCAGACAGGGGGGAAGTAAAGAGACCCAGTACTTC